Listed below are T cell receptor beta chains from one sample, sequenced in a study of vaccination effects on CD4 cells after COVID-19. Antigens for these TCRs are unknown. The assay was immunoSEQ multiplex PCR, and TCRdb's table has in-frame clones only and misses some. Of 25,000 to 35,000 clones listed, 60% to 80% are singletons. The input for sequencing was CD4+ T cells from PBMCs cultured with HCoV-229E spike peptides, taken after COVID-19 vaccination. The receptors come from a human donor who received a COVID-19 vaccine. CDR3s include the opening cysteine and the closing phenylalanine or tryptophan. D genes are given only for firm matches. Expanded clones are given a class, and other clones once, few, many or no size at all.

j_gene	abundance	d_gene	v_gene	CDR3aa	CDR3nt
TRBJ2-5	NA	NA	TRBV5-4	CASSLAGVMGARETQYF	TGTGCCAGCAGCTTGGCCGGGGTAATGGGGGCTAGAGAGACCCAGTACTTC
TRBJ2-3	NA	NA	TRBV7-9	CASSRGGGTDTQYF	TGTGCCAGCAGCCGAGGCGGGGGCACAGATACGCAGTATTTT
TRBJ2-5	NA	NA	TRBV30	CAWSSLSALQTQYF	TGTGCCTGGAGTTCCCTAAGCGCCCTGCAGACCCAGTACTTC
TRBJ1-4	NA	NA	TRBV18	CASSPGGGATNEKLFF	TGTGCCAGCTCACCAGGGGGAGGAGCAACTAATGAAAAACTGTTTTTT
TRBJ2-2	NA	NA	TRBV9	CASSDQTAWGAFNTGELFF	TGTGCCAGCAGCGACCAGACGGCTTGGGGGGCCTTCAACACCGGGGAGCTGTTTTTT
TRBJ2-1	NA	TRBD2	TRBV7-3	CASSLRTSGVYNEQFF	TGTGCCAGCAGCCTAAGGACTAGCGGGGTGTACAATGAGCAGTTCTTC
TRBJ1-2	NA	NA	TRBV19	CASSILPTGSYGYTF	TGTGCCAGTAGTATCCTACCCACGGGGAGCTATGGCTACACCTTC
TRBJ2-2	NA	NA	TRBV21-1	CASKEGGRAENQRESGNTGELFF	TGTGCCAGCAAAGAGGGCGGGAGAGCGGAGAATCAAAGAGAGTCGGGGAACACCGGGGAGCTGTTTTTT
TRBJ1-3	NA	TRBD1	TRBV10-3	CAMTGGPGNTIYF	TGTGCCATGACAGGGGGCCCTGGAAACACCATATATTTT
TRBJ2-1	NA	TRBD2	TRBV29-1	CSLRALAGASSYNEQFF	TGCAGCCTCCGAGCGCTAGCGGGAGCAAGCTCCTACAATGAGCAGTTCTTC
TRBJ2-1	NA	TRBD2	TRBV5-4	CASSRWTSGSLNEQFF	TGTGCCAGCAGCCGATGGACTAGCGGGAGTCTCAATGAGCAGTTCTTC
TRBJ2-5	NA	TRBD2	TRBV4-1	CASSLSAGGPGTQYF	TGCGCCAGCAGCCTCTCAGCGGGAGGGCCCGGGACCCAGTACTTC
TRBJ2-3	few	TRBD2	TRBV24-1	CATSENPGTSGSTDTQYF	TGTGCCACCAGTGAAAACCCCGGGACTAGCGGGAGTACAGATACGCAGTATTTT
TRBJ2-3	NA	NA	TRBV12-3/TRBV12-4	CASKGSTDTQYF	TGTGCCAGCAAAGGGTCCACAGATACGCAGTATTTT
TRBJ2-3	NA	NA	TRBV6-5	CASSYSTNTDTQYF	TGTGCCAGCAGTTACTCGACTAACACAGATACGCAGTATTTT
TRBJ2-1	NA	NA	TRBV24-1	CATSDFSRGLGHEQFF	TGTGCCACCAGTGATTTCTCCAGGGGTTTGGGTCATGAGCAGTTCTTC
TRBJ2-1	NA	NA	TRBV7-8	CASSSLSRSGEQFF	TGTGCCAGCAGCTCCCTCTCCAGGTCTGGTGAGCAGTTCTTC
TRBJ1-4	once	NA	TRBV5-1	CASSSRGGDNEKLFF	TGCGCCAGCAGCTCCCGGGGGGGGGATAATGAAAAACTGTTTTTT
TRBJ1-1	NA	NA	TRBV2	CASSEFGGRDTEAFF	TGTGCCAGCAGTGAATTTGGGGGAAGGGACACTGAAGCTTTCTTT
TRBJ1-4	NA	NA	TRBV3-1/TRBV3-2	CASSFPDGTGAEKLFF	TGTGCCAGCAGCTTCCCGGACGGGACCGGAGCTGAAAAACTGTTTTTT
TRBJ2-2	few	NA	TRBV6-1	CASSENRVVTGELFF	TGTGCCAGCAGTGAGAACAGGGTAGTAACCGGGGAGCTGTTTTTT
TRBJ2-1	NA	NA	TRBV7-9	CASSLFYEQFF	TGTGCCAGCAGCTTATTCTATGAGCAGTTCTTC
TRBJ1-5	NA	NA	TRBV3-1/TRBV3-2	CASSQSGSAQPQHF	TGTGCCAGCAGCCAATCGGGTTCAGCTCAGCCCCAGCATTTT
TRBJ2-5	NA	NA	TRBV12-5	CASGFESAQYF	TGTGCTAGTGGTTTCGAGTCAGCCCAGTACTTC
TRBJ2-3	once	NA	TRBV7-2	CASSLDYGATQYF	TGTGCCAGCAGCTTAGATTACGGAGCTACGCAGTATTTT
TRBJ2-2	NA	TRBD2	TRBV11-3	CASSSSSGENTGELFF	TGTGCCAGCAGCTCCTCTAGCGGGGAGAACACCGGGGAGCTGTTTTTT
TRBJ2-2	few	NA	TRBV10-1	CASSERAIIGELFF	TGCGCCAGCAGTGAAAGGGCAATCATCGGGGAGCTGTTTTTT
TRBJ1-1	NA	TRBD1	TRBV5-1	CASSFDRVGGEAFF	TGCGCCAGCAGCTTCGACAGGGTCGGTGGTGAAGCTTTCTTT
TRBJ1-1	NA	NA	TRBV7-9	CASSLQLNTEAFF	TGTGCCAGCAGCTTACAGCTGAACACTGAAGCTTTCTTT
TRBJ1-2	NA	TRBD1	TRBV15	CATSAGQYGYTF	TGTGCCACCAGCGCGGGACAGTATGGCTACACCTTC
TRBJ2-7	NA	TRBD2	TRBV27	CASSSLGTSGLDF	TGTGCCAGCAGTTCCTTAGGGACTAGCGGGCTAGACTTC
TRBJ2-7	NA	TRBD1	TRBV7-9	CASVAGGTYEQYF	TGTGCCAGCGTTGCAGGGGGTACCTACGAGCAGTACTTC
TRBJ2-7	NA	NA	TRBV5-1	CASSLNRNPEQYF	TGCGCCAGCAGCTTAAACAGAAACCCCGAGCAGTACTTC
TRBJ1-1	few	NA	TRBV19	CASSSYRGGTEAFF	TGTGCCAGTAGCTCTTATAGGGGTGGCACTGAAGCTTTCTTT
TRBJ1-6	NA	NA	TRBV7-9	CASRSDSNRNSPLHF	TGTGCCAGCAGATCGGACAGCAACCGTAATTCACCCCTCCACTTT
TRBJ1-1	NA	NA	TRBV2	CASSGEIVLEAFF	TGTGCCAGCAGTGGGGAAATAGTATTGGAAGCTTTCTTT
TRBJ2-1	NA	TRBD2	TRBV7-2	CASSLTSGDYNEQFF	TGTGCCAGCAGCTTAACGAGCGGGGACTACAATGAGCAGTTCTTC
TRBJ2-5	NA	NA	TRBV29-1	CSASQGGVQETQYF	TGCAGCGCTAGTCAGGGGGGGGTGCAAGAGACCCAGTACTTC
TRBJ1-6	NA	NA	TRBV5-1	CASSLAGTQLNSPLHF	TGCGCCAGCAGCTTGGCCGGGACGCAACTGAATTCACCCCTCCACTTT
TRBJ2-3	NA	TRBD2	TRBV6-4	CASSDSAGAETDTQYF	TGTGCCAGCAGTGACTCGGCGGGAGCGGAGACAGATACGCAGTATTTT
TRBJ1-6	NA	NA	TRBV5-1	CASSLRAEGNSPLHF	TGCGCCAGCAGCTTGAGGGCAGAGGGGAATTCACCCCTCCACTTT
TRBJ2-7	NA	NA	TRBV11-2	CASSLEVFGQYF	TGTGCCAGCAGCTTAGAAGTCTTCGGGCAGTACTTC
TRBJ1-2	few	NA	TRBV7-9	CASSLNGFYGYTF	TGTGCCAGCAGCTTGAACGGTTTCTATGGCTACACCTTC
TRBJ2-2	few	NA	TRBV28	CASSPTGRGELFF	TGTGCCAGCAGTCCGACCGGGCGGGGGGAGCTGTTTTTT
TRBJ2-1	NA	NA	TRBV12-5	CASGLGTWTASRGNEQFF	TGTGCTAGTGGTTTGGGCACTTGGACGGCCTCCCGTGGCAATGAGCAGTTCTTC
TRBJ2-7	NA	NA	TRBV3-1/TRBV3-2	CASSQVTYEQYF	TGTGCCAGCAGCCAAGTGACCTACGAGCAGTACTTC
TRBJ1-5	NA	NA	TRBV10-2	CASSAVNSNQPQHF	TGCGCCAGCAGTGCTGTAAATAGCAATCAGCCCCAGCATTTT
TRBJ1-1	NA	TRBD1	TRBV2	CASSVQGAWTEAFF	TGTGCCAGCAGTGTACAGGGGGCTTGGACTGAAGCTTTCTTT
TRBJ2-5	NA	TRBD2	TRBV6-2/TRBV6-3	CASSRLAGAYETQYF	TGTGCCAGCAGTCGACTAGCGGGAGCGTATGAGACCCAGTACTTC
TRBJ2-1	NA	NA	TRBV4-2	CASAPSPYNEQFF	TGTGCCAGCGCGCCCAGCCCCTACAATGAGCAGTTCTTC
TRBJ1-1	NA	TRBD1	TRBV5-1	CASSPRTGNTEAFF	TGCGCCAGCAGCCCAAGGACAGGGAACACTGAAGCTTTCTTT
TRBJ1-2	NA	NA	TRBV5-1	CASSLGQEGGHGYTF	TGCGCCAGCAGCTTAGGGCAGGAGGGAGGACATGGCTACACCTTC
TRBJ2-1	NA	TRBD1	TRBV25-1	CASSEPGQGSNEQFF	TGTGCCAGCAGTGAACCGGGACAGGGCTCCAATGAGCAGTTCTTC
TRBJ1-5	NA	NA	TRBV29-1	CSVEGDGQDGTQHF	TGCAGCGTTGAAGGGGACGGTCAAGATGGGACCCAGCATTTT
TRBJ2-1	NA	NA	TRBV29-1	CSVPPPLISTGEQFF	TGCAGCGTACCCCCCCCGTTAATCTCCACGGGTGAGCAGTTCTTC
TRBJ2-5	NA	NA	TRBV9	CASSVAAGTQETQYF	TGTGCCAGCAGCGTAGCGGCAGGAACCCAAGAGACCCAGTACTTC
TRBJ2-7	large	TRBD2	TRBV12-3/TRBV12-4	CASSPSGLGEQYF	TGTGCCAGCAGTCCTAGCGGGCTGGGTGAGCAGTACTTC
TRBJ1-1	NA	NA	TRBV14	CASSPRGRVKLNTEAFF	TGTGCCAGCAGCCCCCGAGGGCGGGTGAAGCTGAACACTGAAGCTTTCTTT
TRBJ2-1	NA	TRBD2	TRBV28	CASSSEAGGHNEQFF	TGTGCCAGCAGTTCCGAAGCGGGGGGTCACAATGAGCAGTTCTTC
TRBJ2-3	NA	NA	TRBV5-1	CASSHGSGGGTDTQYF	TGCGCCAGCAGCCACGGGTCCGGAGGAGGCACAGATACGCAGTATTTT